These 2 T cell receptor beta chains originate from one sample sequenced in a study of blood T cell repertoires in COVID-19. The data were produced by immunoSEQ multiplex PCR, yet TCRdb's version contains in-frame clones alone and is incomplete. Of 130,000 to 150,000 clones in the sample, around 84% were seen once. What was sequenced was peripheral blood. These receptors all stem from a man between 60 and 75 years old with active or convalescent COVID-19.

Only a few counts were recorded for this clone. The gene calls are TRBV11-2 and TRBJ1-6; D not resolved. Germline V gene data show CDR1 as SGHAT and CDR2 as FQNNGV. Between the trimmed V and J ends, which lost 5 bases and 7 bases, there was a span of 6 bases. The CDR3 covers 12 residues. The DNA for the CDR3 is TGTGCCAGCAGCCGTGTAAATTCACCCCTCCACTTT. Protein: CASSRVNSPLHF.

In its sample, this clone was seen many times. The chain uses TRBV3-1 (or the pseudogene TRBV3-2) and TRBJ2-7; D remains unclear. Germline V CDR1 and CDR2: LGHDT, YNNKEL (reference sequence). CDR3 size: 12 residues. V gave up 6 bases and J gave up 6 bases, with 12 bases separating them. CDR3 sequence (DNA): TGTGCCAGCAGGTCCTGGTCGGGCGAGCAGTACTTC. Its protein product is CASRSWSGEQYF.